Listed below are T cell receptor beta chains from one sample, sequenced in a study of cytomegalovirus exposure and HLA in healthy donors. Using immunoSEQ multiplex PCR, the repertoire was profiled, and TCRdb retains in-frame clones only, with some absent. The sample has about 67,000 clones, more than 80% seen once. The sample taken for sequencing was PBMCs. The source of these receptors is a woman under 40 in good health and CMV-seropositive. The CDR3 runs from the conserved cysteine through the conserved F or W. Each record gives: J gene, clone size, V gene, CDR3 protein. Expanded clones are given a class, and other clones once, few, many or no size at all.

. | once | TRBV7-8 | CASSFGNRGNRGEQYF
TRBJ2-2 | . | TRBV25-1 | CASSGTSGTGELFF
TRBJ2-1 | . | TRBV13 | CASRLAGGRNEQFF
TRBJ2-7 | . | TRBV7-9 | CASSGTPPYEQYF
TRBJ2-7 | . | TRBV19 | CASSISAAGGTHEQYF
TRBJ1-5 | . | TRBV29-1 | CSAGVGLGQPQHF
TRBJ2-6 | once | TRBV6-1 | CASSWGDGANVLTF
TRBJ1-5 | . | TRBV19 | CASNRGTWNQPQHF
TRBJ1-2 | . | TRBV6-5 | CASSTGYYGYTF
TRBJ2-7 | . | TRBV7-6 | CASSAGTSASYEQYF
TRBJ2-1 | . | TRBV15 | CATSRVPSGEQFF
TRBJ1-6 | . | TRBV5-8 | CASSLEQGVHSPLHF
TRBJ2-5 | . | TRBV18 | CASSPAASGIQETQYF
TRBJ2-5 | . | TRBV7-3 | CASSLTGADQETQYF
TRBJ2-7 | . | TRBV28 | CASSFLGANEQYF
TRBJ1-2 | . | TRBV18 | CASSPLASGATNYGYTF
TRBJ1-5 | . | TRBV5-1 | CASSLQGARLPQPQHF
TRBJ1-1 | . | TRBV29-1 | CSVQGPEAFF
TRBJ2-7 | . | TRBV27 | CATSSSGRAWEQYF
TRBJ2-1 | few | TRBV4-2 | CASSHRTSGLPNEQFF
TRBJ1-1 | . | TRBV7-9 | CASSSPQGAWGGNTEAFF
TRBJ2-3 | . | TRBV9 | CASSGRGGTGRTDTQYF
TRBJ2-5 | . | TRBV5-1 | CASSNGQGQETQYF
TRBJ2-1 | once | TRBV6-1 | CASSEARLVQGDEQFF
TRBJ1-1 | . | TRBV7-6 | CASSLEPGFEAFF
TRBJ2-5 | . | TRBV7-9 | CASSQKTRPLQETQYF
TRBJ2-3 | . | TRBV11-2 | CASSSRLVGDTQYF
TRBJ2-1 | . | TRBV14 | CASSPLGSGSHNEQFF
TRBJ2-3 | . | TRBV4-2 | CASSQLTDTQYF
TRBJ1-2 | . | TRBV27 | CASSPPGQGASGYTF
TRBJ2-5 | . | TRBV7-7 | CASSLDASGGRATQYF
TRBJ2-7 | . | TRBV6-1 | CASSELRIYEQYF
TRBJ1-5 | . | TRBV6-1 | CASSGPQGANSNQPQHF
TRBJ2-7 | . | TRBV18 | CASSRDRGYEQYF
TRBJ2-1 | . | TRBV27 | CASSLLAGGPNEQFF
TRBJ1-4 | once | TRBV6-1 | CASRAGTLREKLFF
TRBJ2-3 | . | TRBV6-4 | CATSGSSTDTQYF
TRBJ2-1 | . | TRBV10-3 | CAISGGWGQFF
TRBJ2-7 | . | TRBV7-8 | CASSTPSGRATYEQYF
TRBJ2-1 | . | TRBV29-1 | CSASPLAGGPLSSYNEQFF
TRBJ2-7 | . | TRBV18 | CASSPGFTSSSYEQYF
TRBJ2-3 | once | TRBV5-1 | CASSKGVTSTDTQYF
TRBJ2-7 | few | TRBV19 | CASSADTAYEQYF
TRBJ2-1 | . | TRBV27 | CASSPPPGTLSYNEQFF
TRBJ2-7 | . | TRBV6-1 | CASAPVATSGYEQYF
TRBJ1-3 | . | TRBV7-6 | CASSLDPSTGNTIYF
TRBJ2-2 | . | TRBV6-5 | CASSSDRGQAGELFF
TRBJ2-7 | . | TRBV6-5 | CASSYSSGSTEQYF
TRBJ2-5 | . | TRBV4-2 | CASSQGISSAQGTQYF
TRBJ2-2 | once | TRBV6-1 | CASPNSGMAGELFF
TRBJ2-2 | . | TRBV7-9 | CASSLQGSNTGELFF
TRBJ1-2 | . | TRBV30 | CAWSVMTYLTF
TRBJ2-5 | . | TRBV5-1 | CASSLALPGHPYQETQYF
TRBJ1-5 | . | TRBV4-2 | CASSQGVGTGDQPQHF
TRBJ1-2 | . | TRBV28 | CASSFVGQPNYGYTF
TRBJ2-6 | . | TRBV19 | CASSVTGANVLTF
TRBJ1-2 | . | TRBV7-8 | CASSSPGRGYRYTF